The source of this T cell receptor (beta chain) is a study of blood T cell repertoires in COVID-19. The germline V gene has CDR1 SGDLS and CDR2 YYNGEE. Between the trimmed V and J ends, which lost 0 bases and 6 bases, there was a span of 6 bases. This CDR3 is 13 amino acids long. Sequencing used immunoSEQ multiplex PCR; TCRdb keeps in-frame clones, though not all of them. The table includes fewer than 20,000 clones, roughly 89% detected once. This clone was seen only once. The genes are TRBV9 and TRBJ2-2, with D unclear. The receptor was derived from a man between 60 and 75 years old with active COVID-19. The source material was peripheral blood. CDR3 residues: CASSVVLAGELFF. For the CDR3, the DNA is TGTGCCAGCAGCGTAGTCCTCGCCGGGGAGCTGTTTTTT.